This T cell receptor beta chain derives from a study of T cells in Graves' hyperthyroidism and ophthalmopathy. This clonotype was seen a handful of times. The antigen remains undetermined. V gave up 8 bases and J gave up 6 bases, with 19 bases separating them. The CDR3 has 14 amino acids. Study-wide findings and caveats: Model predictions of ophthalmopathy came a median about 6.3 months before onset.

Patients counted as stable if ophthalmopathy did not develop within 18 months. Uncontrolled infection, other autoimmune disease, pregnancy or lactation excluded patients. Regions amplified from RNA transcripts were the TCR beta CDR3 regions. HTBI primers were used for first-round RT-PCR of the TCR CDR3. Using its own MiXCR run on the multiplex PCR reads, TCRdb lists one record per CDR3 protein. The sample lists 360,000 or so distinct CDR3 sequences, about a fifth occurring once. The rearrangement links TRBV12-3 or TRBV12-4 to TRBJ2-5, with D possibly TRBD2 on 7 matching bases. The material sequenced was blood. The sequence derives from a young woman with Graves' hyperthyroidism. CDR3 residues: CASGIFGGAKTQYF. In DNA, the CDR3 is TGTGCCAGCGGAATTTTTGGGGGGGCGAAGACCCAGTACTTC.